Included here is one TCR beta chain sequence, with context. What it binds is not known. This entry belongs to a study of monozygotic twins with inflammatory bowel disease. Overall study results and limits: Healthy co-twins exceeded IBD patients in TCRbeta diversity as measured by inverse Simpson. Patient-to-patient differences in immunosuppressive treatment may have added variability to the repertoires.

Donors each gave over 2 ml of blood. Reanalyzing the 5' RACE reads, TCRdb keeps one entry per CDR3 protein, without DNA. The repertoire table contains some 300,000 distinct CDR3 sequences. The CDR3 is made up of 14 amino acids. The germline V gene has CDR1 SGHRS and CDR2 YFSETQ. This TCR was recovered from a human donor with ulcerative colitis or Crohn's disease, or a healthy co-twin of an affected twin (not recorded which). The chain combines TRBV5-1 with TRBJ1-1; the TCRdb call, TRBD1, lacks DNA for checking. Sequenced sample: blood. The CDR3 reads CASSSSGQVTEAFF.